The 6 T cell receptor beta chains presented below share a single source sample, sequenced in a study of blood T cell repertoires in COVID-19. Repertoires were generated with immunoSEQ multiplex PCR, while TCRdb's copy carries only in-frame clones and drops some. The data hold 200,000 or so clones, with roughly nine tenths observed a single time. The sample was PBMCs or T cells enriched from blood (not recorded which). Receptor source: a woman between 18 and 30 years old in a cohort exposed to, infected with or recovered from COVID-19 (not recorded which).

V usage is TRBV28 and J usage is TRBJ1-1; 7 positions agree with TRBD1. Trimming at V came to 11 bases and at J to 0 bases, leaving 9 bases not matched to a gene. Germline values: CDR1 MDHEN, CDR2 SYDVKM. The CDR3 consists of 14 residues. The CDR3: CAGNRGPMNTEAFF. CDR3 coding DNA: TGTGCCGGTAACAGGGGTCCGATGAACACTGAAGCTTTCTTT.

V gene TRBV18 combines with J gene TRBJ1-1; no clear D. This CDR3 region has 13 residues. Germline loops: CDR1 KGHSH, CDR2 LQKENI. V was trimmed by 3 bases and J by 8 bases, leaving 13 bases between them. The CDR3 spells CASSPDSSQEAFF. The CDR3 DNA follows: TGTGCCAGCTCACCGGATTCGTCACAGGAAGCTTTCTTT.

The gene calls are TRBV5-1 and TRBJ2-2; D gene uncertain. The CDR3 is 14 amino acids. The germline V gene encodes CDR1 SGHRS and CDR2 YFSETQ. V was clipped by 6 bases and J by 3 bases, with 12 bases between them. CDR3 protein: CASTFGGYTGELFF. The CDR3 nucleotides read TGCGCCAGCACCTTCGGTGGTTACACCGGGGAGCTGTTTTTT.

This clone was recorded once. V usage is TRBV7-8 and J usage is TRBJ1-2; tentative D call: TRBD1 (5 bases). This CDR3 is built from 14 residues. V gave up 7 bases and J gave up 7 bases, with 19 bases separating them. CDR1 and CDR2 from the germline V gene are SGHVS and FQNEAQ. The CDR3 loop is CASTASEGKSGYTF. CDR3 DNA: TGTGCCAGCACCGCCTCGGAGGGGAAGAGTGGCTACACCTTC.

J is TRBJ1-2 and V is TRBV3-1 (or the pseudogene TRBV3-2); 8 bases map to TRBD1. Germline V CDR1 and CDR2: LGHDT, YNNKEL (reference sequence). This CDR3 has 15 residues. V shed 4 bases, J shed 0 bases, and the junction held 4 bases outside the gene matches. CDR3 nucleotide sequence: TGTGCCAGCAGCCGACGGGACAGGCCTAACTATGGCTACACCTTC. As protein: CASSRRDRPNYGYTF.

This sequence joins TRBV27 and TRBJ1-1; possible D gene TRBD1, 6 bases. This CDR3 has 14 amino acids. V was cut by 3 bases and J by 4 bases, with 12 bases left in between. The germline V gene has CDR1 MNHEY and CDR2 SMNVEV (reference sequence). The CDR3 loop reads CASSLAQGSTEAFF. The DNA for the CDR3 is TGTGCCAGCAGTTTGGCTCAGGGGAGCACTGAAGCTTTCTTT.